This T cell receptor beta chain emerged from a study of beta chain features in type 1 diabetes. Study outcomes and limitations: An over-representation of cells with high TCR expression could result from cDNA sequencing. Patients with Type 1 diabetes showed moderately but significantly shorter TCRB CDR3s in all four CD4+ subsets.

Researchers reported sorting CD4+ naive, central memory, regulatory and stem cell-like memory cells via CD45RO/CCR7/CD25/CD127/CD95/CD27. Worth noting for this clone: The antigen is unknown.

Looked up from germline, CDR1 is SNHLY and CDR2 is FYNNEI. CDR3 length: 15 amino acids. The junction had 7 bases not matched to a gene; V was cut back by 3 bases and J by 6 bases. The investigators reverse transcribed all of the isolated RNA, so they sequenced expressed TCRB transcripts. Sequenced naive, central memory and regulatory T cell samples produced an average of approximately 3.8 million reads. The method was immunoSEQ multiplex PCR; TCRdb's version includes in-frame clones alone and lacks a portion of them. The table includes about 270,000 clones, roughly 13% detected once. The receptor comes from a man aged 30 to 39 with type 1 diabetes. V and J are TRBV2 and TRBJ2-1; 8 bases line up with TRBD1. The sequencing input was naive CD4+ T cells from blood. The chain's CDR3 is CASSEGQVVSNEQFF. CDR3 sequence (DNA): TGTGCCAGCAGTGAGGGACAGGTAGTTTCCAATGAGCAGTTCTTC.